The 4 T cell receptor beta chains in this list originate from one sample, sequenced in a study of blood T cell repertoires in COVID-19. Some clones are missing from TCRdb's copy, which holds only in-frame ones; the method was immunoSEQ multiplex PCR. The sample lists 380,000 or so clones; more than 80% were seen once. Specimen: peripheral blood. The receptors derive from a man in his forties or fifties with acute or convalescent COVID-19.

The chain couples TRBV24-1 to TRBJ2-3, with unresolved D. The V and J ends lost 5 bases and 2 bases respectively, with 7 bases between them. Germline lookup yields CDR1 KGHDR and CDR2 SFDVKD. The CDR3 runs to 13 residues. CDR3 in DNA: TGTGCCACCAGTGGAGGATACACAGATACGCAGTATTTT. Its translation is CATSGGYTDTQYF.

The chain employs TRBV9 and TRBJ2-5; D is uncertain. V gave up 1 base and J gave up 1 base, with 8 bases separating them. This CDR3 spans 14 amino acids. Germline assignment: CDR1 SGDLS and CDR2 YYNGEE. Here the CDR3 reads CASSVWSGQETQYF. The CDR3 DNA reads as TGTGCCAGCAGCGTATGGTCAGGCCAAGAGACCCAGTACTTC.

The genes are TRBV6-8 and TRBJ1-4; TRBD1 agrees at 9 bases. This CDR3 comprises 18 residues. After removal of 6 bases from V and 0 bases from J, the junction contained 11 bases not matched to a gene. Germline CDR1 is MNHGY and CDR2 is SAAAGT. CDR3 sequence reads: CASSRPGQGPATNEKLFF. The CDR3 DNA reads as TGTGCCAGCAGCCGTCCGGGACAGGGACCTGCAACTAATGAAAAACTGTTTTTT.

The rearrangement links TRBV7-9 to TRBJ2-7; 10 bases are a match to TRBD2. Losses at the gene ends were 4 bases for V and 6 bases for J; bases not matched to a gene: 9. CDR1 and CDR2 (germline): SEHNR, FQNEAQ (reference sequence). The CDR3 covers 15 residues. The CDR3 sequence: CASSSGDSGGAEQYF. The CDR3 nucleotides read TGTGCCAGCAGCTCCGGGGACAGCGGGGGGGCCGAGCAGTACTTC.